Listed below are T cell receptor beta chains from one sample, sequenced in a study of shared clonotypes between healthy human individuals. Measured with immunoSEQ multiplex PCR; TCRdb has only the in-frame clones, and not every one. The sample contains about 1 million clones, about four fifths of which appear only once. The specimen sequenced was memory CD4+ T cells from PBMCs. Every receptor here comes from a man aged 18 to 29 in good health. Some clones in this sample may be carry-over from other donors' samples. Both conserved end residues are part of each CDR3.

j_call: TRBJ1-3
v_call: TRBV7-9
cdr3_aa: CATPGDPKSSGNTIYF

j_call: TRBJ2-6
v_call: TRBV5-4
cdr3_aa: CASSFAGTGANVLTF

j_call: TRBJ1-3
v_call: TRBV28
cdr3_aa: CASRLTGTGAGNTIYF

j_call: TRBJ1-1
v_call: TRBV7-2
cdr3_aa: CASSLAPGNTEAFF

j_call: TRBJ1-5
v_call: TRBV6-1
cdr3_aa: CASSSTGANQPQHF

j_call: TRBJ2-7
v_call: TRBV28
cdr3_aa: CASSLDRSSYEQYF

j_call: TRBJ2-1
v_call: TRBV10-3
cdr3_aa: CAIAGGLDHSSYNEQFF

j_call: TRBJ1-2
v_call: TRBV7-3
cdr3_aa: CASSSPTEGYGYTF

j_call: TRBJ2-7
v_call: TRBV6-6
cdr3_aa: CASSPQGHMNYEQYF

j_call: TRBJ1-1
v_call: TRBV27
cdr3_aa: CASQKRQNTEAFF

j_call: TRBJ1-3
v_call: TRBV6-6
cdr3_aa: CASRTINGNSGNTIYF

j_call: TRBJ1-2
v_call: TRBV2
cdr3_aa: CASAEQTPNYGYTF

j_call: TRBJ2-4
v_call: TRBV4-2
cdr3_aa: CASSPGPGGAKNIQYF

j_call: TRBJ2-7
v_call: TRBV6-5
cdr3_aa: CASSPRTVGSYEQYF

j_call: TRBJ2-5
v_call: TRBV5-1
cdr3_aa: CASSPGTVEETQYF

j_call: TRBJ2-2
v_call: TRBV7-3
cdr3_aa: CASSSDTFGELFF

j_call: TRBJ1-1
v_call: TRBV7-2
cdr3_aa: CASSLVGGKNTEAFF

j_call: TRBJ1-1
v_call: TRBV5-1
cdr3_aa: CASSSGAGTEAFF

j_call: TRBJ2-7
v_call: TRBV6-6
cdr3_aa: CASSYPRTSGVYEQYF

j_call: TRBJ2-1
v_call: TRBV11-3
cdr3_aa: CASSLDLHSGIDYNEQFF

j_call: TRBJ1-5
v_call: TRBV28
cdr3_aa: CASSFPGNSNQPQHF

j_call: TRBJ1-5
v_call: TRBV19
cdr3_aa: CASSIARDNQPQHF

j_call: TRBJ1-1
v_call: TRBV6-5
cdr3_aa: CASRRTGNTEAFF

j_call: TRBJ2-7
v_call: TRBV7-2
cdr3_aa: CASSSYAAGGEQYF

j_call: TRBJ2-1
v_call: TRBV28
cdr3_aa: CASTPFPLAEEFF

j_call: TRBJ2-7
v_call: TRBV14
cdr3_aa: CASSQAGSSYEQYF

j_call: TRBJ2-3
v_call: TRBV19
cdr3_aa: CASSTGDRGFSTDTQYF

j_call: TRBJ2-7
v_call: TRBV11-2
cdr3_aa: CASSRLGGTETYEQYF

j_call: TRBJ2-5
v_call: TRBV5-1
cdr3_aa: CASSPRTGGLQTQYF

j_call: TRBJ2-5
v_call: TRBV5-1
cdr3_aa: CASSLVVQETQYF

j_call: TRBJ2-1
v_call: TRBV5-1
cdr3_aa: CASSLGHEGIYEQFF

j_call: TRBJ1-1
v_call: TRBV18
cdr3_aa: CASSSTRGVVSAFF

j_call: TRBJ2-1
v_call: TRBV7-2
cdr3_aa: CASTIGGISGEQFF

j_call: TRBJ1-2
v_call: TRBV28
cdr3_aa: CASSLGGTYGYTF

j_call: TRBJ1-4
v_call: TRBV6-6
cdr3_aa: CASRNPGLNEKLFF